This TCR beta chain was identified in a study of molecular identifiers for immune sequencing clone quantification listed by TCRdb under 2018. For the wider study: For a replicate experiment, RNA from roughly 20,000 or 100,000 naive CD8 T cells was divided into five aliquots, and four of the five aliquots were sequenced. CD8 T cells were used in a methods study to benchmark molecular-identifier clustering-based TCR repertoire sequencing (MIDCIRS) and TCR RNA copy counting.

From V the trimming removes 2 bases and from J it removes 4 bases, while the gene matches leave 11 bases of the junction unaccounted for. CDR3 length: 16 amino acids, cysteine to phenylalanine. Here the CDR3 DNA is all that survives: 48 bases in frame from base 1. From the germline V gene, CDR1 is LGHNA and CDR2 is YNFKEQ. With respect to this clonotype: Its antigen is unknown. No quality values exist for individual bases; no much larger clone is one base distant.

What the study reported, not specific to this receptor: Highly expanded clone sizes could be underestimated if identical TCR molecules share a barcode. Modeling estimated 3 to 3.5 recovered TCR RNA copies per cell, compared with about 9.3 by digital PCR, which implies around 33% capture efficiency. Without barcode sub-clustering, chimeric consensus sequences inflated TCR diversity; chimeras reached as high as 47%. In CMV-specific effector cells, clones with more than 20 RNA copies accounted for over 97% of molecules, whereas in naive cells such clones accounted for under 1%. Spiked-in Jurkat TCR RNA equal to a single cell's worth was reported to be detectable even within 1,200,000 naive CD8 T cells. Naive libraries contained spiked-in Jurkat TCR RNA (roughly 10 copies' worth), which is not part of the donor repertoire.

To prepare the library, PCR was applied. Sequenced on a NextSeq 500. Preparation of bulk TCR libraries followed a previously described approach, with the TCR primers listed in Table S5. Total RNA was purified with the Qiagen AllPrep DNA/RNA kit. Before analysis, reads from multiple sequencing runs of the same library were pooled. The authors' pipeline ran thus. Reads were retained only if the reads had an exact TCR constant sequence, and the retained reads were trimmed to 150 nt and grouped according to their 12-nt molecular barcodes. Reads inside each barcode group were sub-clustered using a 15% Levenshtein threshold, and a quality-weighted consensus sequence was constructed for each RNA molecule. Non-functional sequences were removed, as were lower-count sequences one edit away from another. Based on a fit of two negative binomial distributions, barcode sub-clusters having less than 20% of the maximum read count were discarded. TCRdb's own reprocessing of the public reads used fastp at Q25 and MiXCR and kept productive beta chains. Each CDR3 protein appears once, grouped with its most common genes and DNA. TCRdb's processing, not the authors' own work, is the source of the V and J calls. Present in this sample are more than 450,000 distinct CDR3 sequences, around 23% of which were seen just once. In total, the top ten clones hold under 0.85% of the sample.

Libraries of naive CD8 T cells were built from anywhere between about 19,000 and 1,000,000 sorted cells, with 10%, 30% or 50% of the purified RNA used. Naive CD8 T cells were FACS-sorted as CD8+CD4-CCR7+CD45RA+ on a BD FACSAria II into RLT Plus buffer. Detection sensitivity was tested by spiking Jurkat RNA equal to roughly nine TCR copies' worth into samples containing about 20,000-1,000,000 naive CD8 T cells. CD8 T cells were enriched using RosetteSep CD8+ T Cell Enrichment Cocktail and Ficoll-Paque, and the enriched cells then underwent ACK red cell lysis. This clonotype was obtained from a human donor in good health. Some libraries in this study had Jurkat cell RNA spiked in. Sequenced input: naive CD8+ T cells from blood, with Jurkat cell RNA spiked in. What this sample's cell subset or site label stands for: FACS-sorted CD8+CD4-CCR7+CD45RA+ naive T cells. Here the chain combines TRBV4-2 and TRBJ2-7; the junction holds 7 bases that match TRBD2. The DNA sequence is given as TGTGCCAGCAGCCAATTGGAAGGACTAGTGCGTTACGAGCAGTACTTC. This yields the protein CASSQLEGLVRYEQYF.